What follows are 6 T cell receptor beta chains derived from one specimen sequenced in a study of T cell clonotyping in hematopoietic cell transplantation. Data came from immunoSEQ multiplex PCR; TCRdb stores just in-frame clones and leaves some out. The table shows some 16,000 clones, with approximately 93% occurring only once. As for time point: recipient sample about 28 days before transplant, after cytoreduction. Sequencing used peripheral blood mononuclear cells, obtained before stem cell transplant. These receptors were obtained from a man aged 18 to 35 with biphenotypic leukemia. Some clones in this sample may be carry-over from other donors' samples.

The genes are TRBV29-1 and TRBJ2-2, with 7 bases that match TRBD2. Germline-derived CDR1 and CDR2 are SQVTM and ANQGSEA. The CDR3 has 14 amino acids. V shed 0 bases and J 7 bases; nucleotides not matched to a gene: 5. CDR3: CSVEDPREGGELFF. In nucleotides, the CDR3 is TGCAGCGTTGAAGATCCCAGGGAGGGCGGGGAGCTGTTTTTT.

V and J are TRBV28 and TRBJ1-2; 7 bases align to TRBD1. Trimming cost V 0 bases and J 4 bases; bases outside gene matches: 2. This CDR3 spans 14 amino acids. From germline, CDR1 is MDHEN and CDR2 SYDVKM. The CDR3 protein is CASSLWGTAYGYTF. CDR3 nucleotide sequence: TGTGCCAGCAGTTTATGGGGGACAGCCTATGGCTACACCTTC.

The rearrangement uses TRBV4-1 and TRBJ1-2; D uncertain. The CDR3 extends over 14 amino acids. CDR1 and CDR2 (germline): MGHRA, YSYEKL. Deletions cut 0 bases from V and 1 base from J, with 6 bases between. CDR3 sequence (DNA): TGCGCCAGCAGCCAAGACCCGGGTAACTATGGCTACACCTTC. Protein product: CASSQDPGNYGYTF.

The V gene is TRBV6-4, the J gene TRBJ2-2; D unclear. Germline V gene lookup returns CDR1 MRHNA and CDR2 SNTAGT. Trimming left V 2 bases short and J 5 bases short, with 6 bases between. The CDR3 runs to 13 residues. The CDR3 loop reads CASSDGSTGELFF. The CDR3 nucleotides are TGTGCCAGCAGTGACGGGTCTACCGGGGAGCTGTTTTTT.

The CDR3 DNA reads TGTGCCAGCAGCGTGAACACCGGGACAGGGGGTTACGAGCAGTACTTC. It codes for CASSVNTGTGGYEQYF. The chain recombines TRBV9 with TRBJ2-7; 11 bases map to TRBD1. CDR1 and CDR2 (germline): SGDLS, YYNGEE. The CDR3 is 16 amino acids. Trimming took 2 bases from V and 4 from J; bases not matched to a gene: 8.

This clone occurred once. In nucleotides, the CDR3 is TGTGCCTGGAGTGTAGAAGCGGAGCAGTACTTC. This encodes CAWSVEAEQYF. The chain uses TRBV30 and TRBJ2-7; D not resolved. The CDR3 covers 11 residues. With 0 bases removed from V and 7 bases from J, the gap between germline ends came to 7 bases. Per the germline V gene, CDR1 is GTSNPN and CDR2 is SVGIG (reference sequence).